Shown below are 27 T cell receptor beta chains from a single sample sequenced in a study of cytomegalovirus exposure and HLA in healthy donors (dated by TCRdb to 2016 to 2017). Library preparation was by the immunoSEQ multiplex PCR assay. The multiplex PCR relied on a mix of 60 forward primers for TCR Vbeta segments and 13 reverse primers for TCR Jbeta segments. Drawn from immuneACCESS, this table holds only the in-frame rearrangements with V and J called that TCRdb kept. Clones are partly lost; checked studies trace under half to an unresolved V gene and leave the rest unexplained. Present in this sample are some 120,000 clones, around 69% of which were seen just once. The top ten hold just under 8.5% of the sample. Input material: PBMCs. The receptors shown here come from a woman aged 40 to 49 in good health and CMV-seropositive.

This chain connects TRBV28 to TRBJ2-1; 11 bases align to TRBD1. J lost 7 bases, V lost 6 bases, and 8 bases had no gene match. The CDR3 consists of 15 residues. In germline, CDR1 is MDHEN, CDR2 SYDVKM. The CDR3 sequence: CASRLTGTGGNEQFF. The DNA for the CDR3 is TGTGCCAGCAGACTTACCGGGACAGGGGGGAATGAGCAGTTCTTC.

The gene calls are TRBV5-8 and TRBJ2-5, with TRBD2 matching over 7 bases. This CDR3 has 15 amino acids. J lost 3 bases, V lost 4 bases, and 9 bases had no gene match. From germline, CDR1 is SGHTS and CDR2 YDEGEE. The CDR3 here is CASSRGVDTKETQYF. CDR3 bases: TGTGCCAGCAGCCGGGGGGTGGACACAAAAGAGACCCAGTACTTC.

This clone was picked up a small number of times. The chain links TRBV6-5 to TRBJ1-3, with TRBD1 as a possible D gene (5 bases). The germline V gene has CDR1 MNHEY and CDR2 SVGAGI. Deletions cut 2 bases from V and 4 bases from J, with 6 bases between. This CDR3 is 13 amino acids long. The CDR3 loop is CASSYPGGNTIYF. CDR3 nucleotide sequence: TGTGCCAGCAGTTACCCAGGGGGAAACACCATATATTTT.

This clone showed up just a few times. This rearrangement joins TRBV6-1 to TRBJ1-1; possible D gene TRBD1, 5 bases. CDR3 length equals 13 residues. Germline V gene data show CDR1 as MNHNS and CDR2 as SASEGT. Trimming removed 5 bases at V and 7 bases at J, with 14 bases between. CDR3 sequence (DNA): TGTGCCAGCAGTCCCAATCGACAGTTTGAAGCTTTCTTT. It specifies CASSPNRQFEAFF.

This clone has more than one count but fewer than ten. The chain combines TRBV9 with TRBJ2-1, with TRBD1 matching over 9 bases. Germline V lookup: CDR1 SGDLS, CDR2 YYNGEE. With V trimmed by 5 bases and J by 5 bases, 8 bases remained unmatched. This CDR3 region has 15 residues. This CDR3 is CASRPSGTGHNEQFF. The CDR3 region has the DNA TGTGCCAGCAGGCCTAGTGGGACAGGGCACAATGAGCAGTTCTTC. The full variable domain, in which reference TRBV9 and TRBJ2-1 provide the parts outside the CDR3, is DSGVTQTPKHLITATGQRVTLRCSPRSGDLSVYWYQQSLDQGLQFLIQYYNGEERAKGNILERFSAQQFPDLHSELNLSSLELGDSALYFCASRPSGTGHNEQFFGPGTRLTVL.

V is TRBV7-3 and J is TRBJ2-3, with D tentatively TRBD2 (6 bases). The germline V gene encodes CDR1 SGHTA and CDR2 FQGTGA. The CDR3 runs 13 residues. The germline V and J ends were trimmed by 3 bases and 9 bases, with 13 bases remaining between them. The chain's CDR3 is CASSLDGSRTQYF. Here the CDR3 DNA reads TGTGCCAGCAGCTTGGACGGGAGCAGAACGCAGTATTTT.

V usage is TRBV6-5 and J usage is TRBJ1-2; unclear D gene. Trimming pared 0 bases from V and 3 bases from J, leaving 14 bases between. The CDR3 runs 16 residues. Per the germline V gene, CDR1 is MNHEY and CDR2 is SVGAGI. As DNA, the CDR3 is TGTGCCAGCAGTTACTCAATAGCGGTCCCCCACTATGGCTACACCTTC. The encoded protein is CASSYSIAVPHYGYTF.

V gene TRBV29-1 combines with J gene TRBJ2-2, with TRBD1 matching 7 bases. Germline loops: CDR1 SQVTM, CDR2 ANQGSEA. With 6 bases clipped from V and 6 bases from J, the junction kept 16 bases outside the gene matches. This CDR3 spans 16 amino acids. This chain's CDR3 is CSVAGNRGSGSGELFF. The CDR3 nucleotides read TGCAGCGTCGCCGGAAACAGGGGATCCGGGTCCGGGGAGCTGTTTTTT.

CDR3 coding DNA: TGTGCCAGTAGTATCACAGCCATGAACACTGAAGCTTTCTTT. It translates to CASSITAMNTEAFF. The V gene is TRBV19, the J gene TRBJ1-1; D uncertain. This CDR3 is 14 amino acids long. V was clipped by 3 bases and J by 0 bases, with 8 bases between them. Per the germline V gene, CDR1 is LNHDA and CDR2 is SQIVND (reference sequence). Full variable domain (outside the CDR3, taken from reference TRBV19 and TRBJ1-1): DGGITQSPKYLFRKEGQNVTLSCEQNLNHDAMYWYRQDPGQGLRLIYYSQIVNDFQKGDIAEGYSVSREKKESFPLTVTSAQKNPTAFYLCASSITAMNTEAFFGQGTRLTVV.

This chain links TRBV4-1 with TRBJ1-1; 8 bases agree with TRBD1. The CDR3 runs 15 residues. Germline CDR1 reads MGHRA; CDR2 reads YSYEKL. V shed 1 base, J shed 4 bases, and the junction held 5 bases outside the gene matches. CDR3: CASSQGQGLSTEAFF. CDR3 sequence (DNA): TGCGCCAGCAGCCAAGGACAGGGGCTGAGCACTGAAGCTTTCTTT.

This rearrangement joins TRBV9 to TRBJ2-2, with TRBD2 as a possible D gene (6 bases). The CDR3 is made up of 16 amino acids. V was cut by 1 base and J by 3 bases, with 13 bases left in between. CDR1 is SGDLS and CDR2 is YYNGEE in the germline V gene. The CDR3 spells CASSVTSSLHTGELFF. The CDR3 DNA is TGTGCCAGCAGCGTAACTAGCAGCCTCCACACCGGGGAGCTGTTTTTT. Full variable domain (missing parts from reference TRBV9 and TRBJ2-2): DSGVTQTPKHLITATGQRVTLRCSPRSGDLSVYWYQQSLDQGLQFLIQYYNGEERAKGNILERFSAQQFPDLHSELNLSSLELGDSALYFCASSVTSSLHTGELFFGEGSRLTVL.

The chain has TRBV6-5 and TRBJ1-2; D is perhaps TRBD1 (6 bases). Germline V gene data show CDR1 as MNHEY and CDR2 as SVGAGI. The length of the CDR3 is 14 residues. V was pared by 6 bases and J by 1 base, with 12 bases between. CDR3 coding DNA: TGTGCCAGCAGGCCGGGACAAGATAACTATGGCTACACCTTC. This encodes CASRPGQDNYGYTF.

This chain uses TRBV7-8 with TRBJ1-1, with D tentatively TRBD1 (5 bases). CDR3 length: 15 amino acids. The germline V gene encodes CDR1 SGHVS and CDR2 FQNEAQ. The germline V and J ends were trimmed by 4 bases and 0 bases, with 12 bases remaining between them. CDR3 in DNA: TGTGCCAGCAGCTCGACAGTTAGCATGAACACTGAAGCTTTCTTT. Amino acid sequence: CASSSTVSMNTEAFF.

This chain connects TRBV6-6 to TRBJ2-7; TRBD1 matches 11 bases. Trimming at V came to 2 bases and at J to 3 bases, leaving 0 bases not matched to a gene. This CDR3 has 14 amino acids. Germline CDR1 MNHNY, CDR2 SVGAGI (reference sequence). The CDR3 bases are TGTGCCAGCAGTTACGGGACAGGGGGCTACGAGCAGTACTTC. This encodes CASSYGTGGYEQYF.

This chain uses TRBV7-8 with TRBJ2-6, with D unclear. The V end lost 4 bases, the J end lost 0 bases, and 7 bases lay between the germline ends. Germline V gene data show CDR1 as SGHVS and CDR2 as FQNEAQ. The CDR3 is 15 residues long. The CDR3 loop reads CASSYPGSGANVLTF. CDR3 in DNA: TGTGCCAGCAGCTACCCAGGCTCTGGGGCCAACGTCCTGACTTTC.

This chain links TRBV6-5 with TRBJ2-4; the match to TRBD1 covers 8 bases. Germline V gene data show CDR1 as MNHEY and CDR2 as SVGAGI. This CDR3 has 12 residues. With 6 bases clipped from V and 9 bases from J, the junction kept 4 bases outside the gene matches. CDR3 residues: CASRGQGGIQYF. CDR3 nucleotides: TGTGCCAGCAGAGGACAGGGCGGCATTCAGTACTTC.

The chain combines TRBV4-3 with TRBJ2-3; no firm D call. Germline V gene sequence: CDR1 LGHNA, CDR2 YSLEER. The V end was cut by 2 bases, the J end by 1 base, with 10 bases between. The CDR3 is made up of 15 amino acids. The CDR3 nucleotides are TGCGCCAGCAGCCAAAGAACACCCGGCACAGATACGCAGTATTTT. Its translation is CASSQRTPGTDTQYF.

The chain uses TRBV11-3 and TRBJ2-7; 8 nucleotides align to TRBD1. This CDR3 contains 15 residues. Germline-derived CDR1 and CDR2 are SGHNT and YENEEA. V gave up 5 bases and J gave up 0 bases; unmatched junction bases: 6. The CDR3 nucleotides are TGTGCCAGCAGCAAGGACAGGGCTAGCTCCTACGAGCAGTACTTC. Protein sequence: CASSKDRASSYEQYF.

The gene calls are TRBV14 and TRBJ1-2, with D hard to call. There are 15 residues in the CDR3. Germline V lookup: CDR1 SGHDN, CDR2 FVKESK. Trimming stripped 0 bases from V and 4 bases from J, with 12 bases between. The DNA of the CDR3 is TGTGCCAGCAGCCAAGATCGTAGCGAATGCTATGGCTACACCTTC. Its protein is CASSQDRSECYGYTF. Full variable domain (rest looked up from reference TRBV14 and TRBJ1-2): EAGVTQFPSHSVIEKGQTVTLRCDPISGHDNLYWYRRVMGKEIKFLLHFVKESKQDESGMPNNRFLAERTGGTYSTLKVQPAELEDSGVYFCASSQDRSECYGYTFGSGTRLTVV.

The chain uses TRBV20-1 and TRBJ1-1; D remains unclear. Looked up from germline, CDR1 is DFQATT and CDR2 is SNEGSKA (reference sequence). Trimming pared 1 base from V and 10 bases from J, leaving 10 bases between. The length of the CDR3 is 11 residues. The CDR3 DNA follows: TGCAGTGCTAGAGGGGGAGCCGGAGCTTTCTTT. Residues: CSARGGAGAFF.

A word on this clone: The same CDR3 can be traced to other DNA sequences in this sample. In nucleotides, the CDR3 is TGCGCCAGCAGCCAAGCCAGTTCGGGGGGATACGAGCAGTACTTC. This gives the protein CASSQASSGGYEQYF. The J gene is TRBJ2-7, the V gene TRBV4-3, with TRBD2 identical over 7 bases. This CDR3 comprises 15 residues. The junction had 7 bases not matched to a gene; V was cut back by 1 base and J by 4 bases. Germline CDR1 is LGHNA and CDR2 is YSLEER.

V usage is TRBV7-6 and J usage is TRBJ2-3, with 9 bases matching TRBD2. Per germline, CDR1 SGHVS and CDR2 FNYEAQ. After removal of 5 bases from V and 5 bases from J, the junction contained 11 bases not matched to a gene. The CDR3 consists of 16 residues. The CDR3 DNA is TGTGCCAGCAGCCCTCTGTCGGGACTAGCAGGAGATACGCAGTATTTT. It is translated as CASSPLSGLAGDTQYF.

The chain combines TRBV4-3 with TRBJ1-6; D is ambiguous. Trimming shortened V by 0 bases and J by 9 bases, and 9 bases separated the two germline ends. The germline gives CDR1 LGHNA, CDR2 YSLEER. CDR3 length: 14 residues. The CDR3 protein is CASSQDGQTSPLHF. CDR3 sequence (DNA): TGCGCCAGCAGCCAAGATGGGCAGACTTCACCCCTCCACTTT.

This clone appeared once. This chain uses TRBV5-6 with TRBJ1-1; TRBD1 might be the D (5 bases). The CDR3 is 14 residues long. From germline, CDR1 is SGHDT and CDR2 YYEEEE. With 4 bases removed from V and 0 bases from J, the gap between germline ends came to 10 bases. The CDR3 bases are TGTGCCAGCAGCCCTAGACAGATGAACACTGAAGCTTTCTTT. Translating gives CASSPRQMNTEAFF.

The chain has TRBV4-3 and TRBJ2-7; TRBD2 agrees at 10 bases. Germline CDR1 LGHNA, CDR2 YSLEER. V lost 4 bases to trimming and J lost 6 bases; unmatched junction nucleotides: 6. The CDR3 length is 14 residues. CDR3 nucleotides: TGCGCCAGCAGCCCTGAGATAGCGGGGGGCGAGCAGTACTTC. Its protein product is CASSPEIAGGEQYF.

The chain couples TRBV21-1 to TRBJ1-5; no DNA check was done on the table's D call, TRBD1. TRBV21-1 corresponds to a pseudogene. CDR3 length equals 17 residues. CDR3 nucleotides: TGTGCCAGCAGCAAAGAGAGGGCAGGGGGTTGGAATCAGCCCCAGCATTTT. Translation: CASSKERAGGWNQPQHF.

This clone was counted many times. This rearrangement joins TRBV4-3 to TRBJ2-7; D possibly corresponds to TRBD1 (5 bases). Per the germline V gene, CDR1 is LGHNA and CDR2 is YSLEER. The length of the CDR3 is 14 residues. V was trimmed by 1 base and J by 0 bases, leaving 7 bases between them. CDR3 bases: TGCGCCAGCAGCCAAGTAGGGGACTCCTACGAGCAGTACTTC. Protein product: CASSQVGDSYEQYF.